This T cell receptor (beta chain) was found in a study of T cell clones after liver transplantation. Study in general: Post-transplant blood was tracked for graft-donor-reactive T cell clones identified in a pre-transplant mixed lymphocyte reaction. At least one year of complete immunosuppression withdrawal without enzymes over twice normal defined tolerance. Overall study results and limits: Conclusions were preliminary, with small, heterogeneous patient groups. In two subjects, few donor cells limited the measurable donor-reactive repertoire.

Some clones are missing from TCRdb's copy, which holds only in-frame ones; the method was immunoSEQ multiplex PCR. The data contain approximately 51,000 clones, 70% to 75% of them seen just once; the ten biggest clones take up just under 10%. To note about this clone: What it binds is not known.

The CDR3 contains 12 residues. From germline, CDR1 is SEHNR and CDR2 FQNEAQ (reference sequence). The germline V and J ends were trimmed by 5 bases and 3 bases, with 8 bases remaining between them. The J gene is TRBJ2-7, the V gene TRBV7-9; D is ambiguous. The receptor was derived from a human patient who received a liver transplant. Some T cells could come from the graft donor. The sample consisted of CD4+ T cells from blood, taken 54 months after liver transplant. CDR3 sequence: CASSPGGYEQYF. The CDR3 nucleotides read TGTGCCAGCAGCCCCGGCGGCTACGAGCAGTACTTC.